The rows below give T cell receptor beta chains drawn from one sample of a study of T cells in Graves' hyperthyroidism and ophthalmopathy. TCRdb itself ran the multiplex PCR reads through MiXCR, one entry per CDR3 protein. The top ten hold more than 60% of the sample, which has roughly 400,000 distinct CDR3 sequences, approximately 25% seen once. The sequenced sample consisted of blood. Receptors originate from a man over 45 with Graves' hyperthyroidism. Each CDR3 is given with its conserved first and last residue. A D gene is named only where the DNA matches it firmly. Size tells how often a clone was seen (once, few, many) or the class of an expanded clone, and some rows leave it out.

d_call j_call v_call clone_size cdr3_aa cdr3_nt
. TRBJ2-5 TRBV6-1 . CASYTDWPKTQYF TGTGCCAGCTATACGGACTGGCCCAAGACCCAGTACTTC
. TRBJ1-1 TRBV19 few CASSILEAGIMNTEAFF TGTGCCAGTAGTATTTTGGAGGCCGGCATCATGAACACTGAAGCTTTCTTT
. TRBJ2-3 TRBV7-9 . CASSPASGRTSDTQYF TGTGCCAGCAGCCCCGCCTCTGGGAGGACCTCGGATACGCAGTATTTT
. TRBJ2-1 TRBV20-1 few CSARDPSHYNEQFF TGCAGTGCTAGAGATCCATCGCACTACAATGAGCAGTTCTTC
TRBD2 TRBJ2-3 TRBV2 few CASSPGGTLDTQYF TGTGCCAGCAGCCCGGGGGGGACTTTGGATACGCAGTATTTT
. TRBJ2-5 TRBV5-6 . CASSPMAGPKYF TGTGCCAGCAGCCCCATGGCGGGGCCCAAGTACTTC
TRBD1 TRBJ1-2 TRBV24-1 . CATSDGDRGGYTF TGTGCCACCAGTGATGGGGACAGGGGTGGCTACACCTTC
. TRBJ2-7 TRBV20-1 . CSASAQPYEQYF TGCAGTGCTAGTGCACAGCCCTACGAGCAGTACTTC
TRBD2 TRBJ2-7 TRBV6-2/TRBV6-3 few CASSQLAGVFYEQYF TGTGCCAGCAGCCAACTAGCGGGAGTCTTCTACGAGCAGTACTTC
TRBD2 TRBJ2-4 TRBV12-3/TRBV12-4 many CASRTSGGNIQYF TGTGCCAGCAGGACTAGCGGGGGGAACATTCAGTACTTC
TRBD1 TRBJ2-1 TRBV6-2/TRBV6-3 many CASSYDPDRAASYNEQFF TGTGCCAGCAGTTACGACCCAGACAGGGCGGCCTCCTACAATGAGCAGTTCTTC
. TRBJ1-1 TRBV12-3/TRBV12-4 . CASSFGLRGAFF TGTGCCAGCAGTTTTGGGCTTCGTGGAGCTTTCTTT
. TRBJ2-7 TRBV2 . CASTEVLGGATYEQYF TGTGCCAGCACTGAAGTTTTAGGCGGGGCGACCTACGAGCAGTACTTC
TRBD2 TRBJ2-7 TRBV29-1 . CSVEETQLAGPNEQYF TGCAGCGTTGAAGAGACCCAACTAGCGGGACCGAACGAGCAGTACTTC
. TRBJ2-5 TRBV5-1 few CASSFQPGLQETQYF TGCGCCAGCAGCTTCCAGCCGGGACTCCAAGAGACCCAGTACTTC
. TRBJ1-3 TRBV2 . CASSEVRQRAGNTIYF TGTGCCAGCAGTGAAGTCCGACAGAGAGCTGGAAACACCATATATTTT
TRBD2 TRBJ2-3 TRBV10-1 once CASSESAGGRDTQYF TGCGCCAGCAGTGAGTCGGCGGGAGGTAGGGATACGCAGTATTTT
. TRBJ2-5 TRBV5-1 . CASSWDTEETQYF TGCGCCAGCAGCTGGGACACCGAAGAGACCCAGTACTTC
. TRBJ2-7 TRBV20-1 few CSARDRRASYEQYF TGCAGTGCTAGAGATAGGCGGGCCTCCTACGAGCAGTACTTC
. TRBJ1-2 TRBV20-1 . CSAIVDYGYTF TGCAGTGCTATTGTCGACTATGGCTACACCTTC
TRBD2 TRBJ2-1 TRBV2 . CASLQLAQIYNEQFF TGTGCCAGTCTCCAACTAGCGCAGATCTACAATGAGCAGTTCTTC
TRBD1 TRBJ1-2 TRBV7-9 . CASSAGQGAYGYTF TGTGCCAGCAGCGCGGGACAGGGGGCCTATGGCTACACCTTC
. TRBJ2-1 TRBV2 . CASSEIAYNEQFF TGTGCCAGCAGTGAGATTGCCTACAATGAGCAGTTCTTC
TRBD1 TRBJ2-7 TRBV5-1 . CASTTRDRGYEQYF TGTGCCAGCACTACCCGGGACAGGGGCTACGAGCAGTACTTC
. TRBJ2-7 TRBV5-1 many CASSLPTYEQYF TGTGCCAGCAGTTTACCAACATACGAGCAGTACTTC
. TRBJ2-7 TRBV5-6 few CASSLDGGASSYEQYF TGTGCCAGCAGCTTGGATGGAGGAGCCAGCTCCTACGAGCAGTACTTC
. TRBJ1-1 TRBV11-3 . CASSLLAGDTEAFF TGTGCCAGCAGCTTGCTGGCAGGGGATACTGAAGCTTTCTTT
TRBD1 TRBJ1-1 TRBV2 few CASSEGQEAFF TGTGCCAGCAGTGAGGGACAGGAAGCTTTCTTT
. TRBJ2-4 TRBV3-1 few CASSHSRTKNIQYF TGTGCCAGCAGCCACTCAAGAACCAAAAACATTCAGTACTTC
TRBD2 TRBJ2-5 TRBV9 few CASSLRGDQETQYF TGTGCCAGCAGCCTACGGGGGGACCAAGAGACCCAGTACTTC
. TRBJ1-2 TRBV24-1 . CATSDLSVANGYTF TGTGCCACCAGTGATTTATCAGTAGCTAATGGCTACACCTTC
TRBD2 TRBJ2-3 TRBV4-2 once CASSQELAGTPFTDTQYF TGTGCCAGCAGCCAAGAATTAGCGGGGACTCCTTTCACAGATACGCAGTACTTT
TRBD1 TRBJ2-3 TRBV20-1 . CSASGDRGSLDTQYF TGCAGTGCTAGTGGGGACAGGGGGTCTCTAGATACGCAGTATTTT
. TRBJ2-1 TRBV20-1 . CSARRQGLNNEQFF TGCAGTGCTAGACGTCAGGGTTTGAACAATGAGCAGTTCTTC
. TRBJ1-1 TRBV6-2/TRBV6-3 . CASSYRDALGTEAFF TGTGCCAGCAGTTACCGGGACGCCTTAGGGACTGAAGCTTTCTTT
TRBD1 TRBJ1-5 TRBV9 . CASSRGQGDQPQHF TGTGCCAGCAGCCGGGGACAGGGTGACCAGCCCCAGCATTTT
TRBD1 TRBJ2-7 TRBV29-1 many CSAGTGETYEQYF TGCAGTGCAGGGACAGGTGAGACCTACGAGCAGTACTTC
TRBD1 TRBJ2-1 TRBV28 . CASNRGQGTYNEQFF TGTGCCAGCAACCGCGGACAGGGGACTTACAATGAGCAGTTCTTC
TRBD1 TRBJ1-1 TRBV20-1 . CSASDRDRSLEAFF TGCAGTGCTAGCGACCGGGACAGGTCTCTTGAAGCTTTCTTT
TRBD2 TRBJ2-5 TRBV24-1 . CATGLAGGPQQETQYF TGTGCCACCGGACTAGCGGGAGGGCCGCAGCAAGAGACCCAGTACTTC
. TRBJ2-3 TRBV4-1 . CASSQTSPPTDTQYF TGCGCCAGCAGCCAAACCTCACCTCCCACAGATACGCAGTATTTT
. TRBJ1-1 TRBV12-3/TRBV12-4 many CASRHRERTEAFF TGTGCCAGCAGGCACAGGGAAAGGACTGAAGCTTTCTTT
. TRBJ2-1 TRBV3-1 many CASSQALAAIYNEQFF TGTGCCAGCAGCCAAGCTTTAGCGGCCATCTACAATGAGCAGTTCTTC